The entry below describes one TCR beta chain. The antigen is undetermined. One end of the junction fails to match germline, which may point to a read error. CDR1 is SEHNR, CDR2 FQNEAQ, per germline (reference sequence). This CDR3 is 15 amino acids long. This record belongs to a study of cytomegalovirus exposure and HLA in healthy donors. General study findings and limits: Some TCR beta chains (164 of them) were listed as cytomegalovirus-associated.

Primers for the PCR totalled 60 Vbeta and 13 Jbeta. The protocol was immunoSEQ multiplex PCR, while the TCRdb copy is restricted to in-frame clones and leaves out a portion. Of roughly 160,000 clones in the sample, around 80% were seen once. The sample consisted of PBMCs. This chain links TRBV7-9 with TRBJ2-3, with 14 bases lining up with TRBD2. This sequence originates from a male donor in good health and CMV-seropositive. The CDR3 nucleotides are TGTTCCAGCAGCCGACTAGCGGGAGGGCCGGATACGCAGTATTTT. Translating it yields CSSSRLAGGPDTQYF. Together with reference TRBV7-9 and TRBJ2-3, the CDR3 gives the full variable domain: DTGVSQNPRHKITKRGQNVTFRCDPISEHNRLYWYRQTLGQGPEFLTYFQNEAQLEKSRLLSDRFSAERPKGSFSTLEIQRTEQGDSAMYLCSSSRLAGGPDTQYFGPGTRLTVL.